The 25 T cell receptor beta chains below come from one sample, sequenced in a study of cytomegalovirus exposure and HLA in healthy donors. The PCR had 60 Vbeta and 13 Jbeta primers. Produced via immunoSEQ multiplex PCR; TCRdb's table is partial and in-frame only. Among about 100,000 clones listed, 85% were seen once. The sequenced sample consisted of PBMCs. The receptors here all came from a man aged 25-45 years in good health and CMV-seronegative.

The CDR3 sequence: CASSLRTGGWDEQYF. The CDR3 DNA sequence: TGTGCCAGCAGCCTCCGGACAGGGGGGTGGGACGAGCAGTACTTC. J is TRBJ2-7 and V is TRBV7-3, with 10 positions matching TRBD1. The CDR3 sequence is 15 residues long. Germline values: CDR1 SGHTA, CDR2 FQGTGA. The trim removed 5 bases at V and 5 bases at J, leaving 9 bases unmatched.

This sequence joins TRBV28 and TRBJ1-5, with D maybe TRBD1 (5 bases). The CDR3 sequence is 15 residues long. Germline-derived CDR1 and CDR2 are MDHEN and SYDVKM. Trimming left V 6 bases short and J 7 bases short, with 19 bases between. This CDR3 reads CASSPGGERGQPQHF. In nucleotides, the CDR3 is TGTGCCAGCAGCCCCGGTGGGGAAAGGGGCCAGCCCCAGCATTTT.

The CDR3, as DNA: TGCGCCAGCCATGTCCGGGGGTGGGACACTGAAGCTTTCTTT. This translates into CASHVRGWDTEAFF. The gene calls are TRBV5-1 and TRBJ1-1, with a possible D match to TRBD1 (5 bases). From germline, CDR1 is SGHRS and CDR2 YFSETQ. The V end lost 7 bases, the J end lost 3 bases, and 16 bases lay between the germline ends. This CDR3 is 14 amino acids long.

The V gene is TRBV6-6, the J gene TRBJ1-1; 7 bases are shared with TRBD1. CDR1 and CDR2 (germline): MNHNY, SVGAGI (reference sequence). The V and J ends lost 4 bases and 5 bases, in that order; junction bases with no gene match: 10. There are 15 residues in the CDR3. In DNA form, the CDR3 reads TGTGCCAGCAGTTCTTTTAAGGGGGCAAGGACTGAAGCTTTCTTT. Encoded protein: CASSSFKGARTEAFF.

V is TRBV6-5 and J is TRBJ2-7; a weak D match, TRBD2 (5 bases). V was trimmed by 6 bases and J by 2 bases, leaving 14 bases between them. Germline CDR1 is MNHEY and CDR2 is SVGAGI. The CDR3 length is 14 residues. CDR3 region: CASRSKRSPYEQYF. The CDR3 nucleotides are TGTGCCAGCAGGTCTAAGCGGAGCCCCTACGAGCAGTACTTC.

This clone was seen only once. The J gene is TRBJ1-1, the V gene TRBV9; no reliable D call. The CDR3 extends over 16 amino acids. Germline assignment: CDR1 SGDLS and CDR2 YYNGEE. Trimming took off 0 bases at V and 3 bases at J, with 15 bases between the two ends. DNA for the CDR3: TGTGCCAGCAGCGTAGCGGCCAGTATACAGCACACTGAAGCTTTCTTT. Translated: CASSVAASIQHTEAFF.

The chain combines TRBV5-1 with TRBJ1-2; tentative D call: TRBD1 (5 bases). The CDR3 is made up of 15 amino acids. Per germline, CDR1 SGHRS and CDR2 YFSETQ. The V and J ends lost 3 bases and 8 bases respectively, with 20 bases between them. The CDR3: CASSSTSGGGRGYTF. For the CDR3, the DNA is TGCGCCAGCAGCTCCACCTCCGGGGGGGGAAGGGGCTACACCTTC.

The chain couples TRBV5-1 to TRBJ2-6, with D possibly being TRBD1 (6 bases). This CDR3 spans 17 amino acids. V lost 3 bases to trimming and J lost 3 bases, with 16 bases between them. Germline assignment: CDR1 SGHRS and CDR2 YFSETQ. CDR3 nucleotides: TGCGCCAGCAGCTCAAGCAGGGGAGTGAGTGGGGCCAACGTCCTGACTTTC. Its protein is CASSSSRGVSGANVLTF.

V is TRBV5-1 and J is TRBJ1-2; TRBD1 matches 7 bases. There are 15 residues in the CDR3. The ends lost 2 bases at V and 1 base at J; junction bases unmatched: 5. Germline V gene data show CDR1 as SGHRS and CDR2 as YFSETQ. CDR3 amino acids: CASSLGQAINYGYTF. CDR3 DNA: TGCGCCAGCAGCTTAGGACAGGCGATTAACTATGGCTACACCTTC.

The chain couples TRBV10-3 to TRBJ2-7; 9 bases match TRBD1. Germline V lookup: CDR1 ENHRY, CDR2 SYGVKD. J was trimmed by 2 bases and V by 4 bases; bases with no gene match: 3. The CDR3 runs to 14 residues. CDR3 residues: CAISGRDRAYEQYF. The DNA for the CDR3 is TGTGCCATCAGTGGCCGGGACAGGGCCTACGAGCAGTACTTC.

This clone was counted between two and nine times. V usage is TRBV6-4 and J usage is TRBJ2-5; the match to TRBD2 covers 9 bases. The germline V gene encodes CDR1 MRHNA and CDR2 SNTAGT. The V gene end was trimmed by 3 bases and the J gene end by 1 base; junction bases not matched to a gene: 3. CDR3 length: 15 amino acids. DNA for the CDR3: TGTGCCAGCAGTGAGACTAGCGGAGCCCAAGAGACCCAGTACTTC. Translated: CASSETSGAQETQYF.

CDR3 residues: CASSHTSGDSYEQYF. In DNA, the CDR3 is TGCGCCAGCAGCCATACTAGCGGTGACTCCTACGAGCAGTACTTC. The chain links TRBV4-1 to TRBJ2-7, with 8 nucleotides matching TRBD2. The CDR3 has 15 residues. V was clipped by 3 bases and J by 0 bases; unmatched bases: 4. CDR1 and CDR2 (germline): MGHRA, YSYEKL.

Concerning this clone itself: At one of its ends the junction is not consistent with the germline gene, which may arise from a read error. V is TRBV7-7 and J is TRBJ2-2, with D maybe TRBD2 (6 bases). Germline V gene sequence: CDR1 SSHAT, CDR2 FNYEAQ (reference sequence). This CDR3 has 13 residues. The CDR3 DNA sequence: TGTGCTAGCAGCTTGGGGGAGGCCGGGGAGCTGTTTTTT. Translation gives CASSLGEAGELFF.

The chain combines TRBV6-1 with TRBJ2-5; 7 bases align to TRBD2. The CDR3 runs 15 residues. With 6 bases clipped from V and 5 bases from J, the junction kept 12 bases outside the gene matches. Looked up from germline, CDR1 is MNHNS and CDR2 is SASEGT. The CDR3 here is CASRNPGAGMETQYF. Here the CDR3 DNA reads TGTGCCAGCAGGAACCCCGGAGCGGGAATGGAGACCCAGTACTTC.

The chain joins TRBV10-3 to TRBJ2-5; 7 bases agree with TRBD1. The CDR3 runs 15 residues. Germline V gives CDR1 ENHRY, CDR2 SYGVKD. Losses at the gene ends were 0 bases for V and 5 bases for J; bases not matched to a gene: 6. Here the CDR3 DNA reads TGTGCCATCAGTGAGTCAGGGGGCAGTGGGGAGACCCAGTACTTC. This gives the protein CAISESGGSGETQYF.

V usage is TRBV4-1 and J usage is TRBJ2-1; 9 bases align to TRBD2. This CDR3 has 18 amino acids. J was trimmed by 4 bases and V by 2 bases; bases with no gene match: 12. Germline loops: CDR1 MGHRA, CDR2 YSYEKL. The CDR3 region has the DNA TGCGCCAGCAGCCAACTTTCCCTAGCGGGACCTCTTTACAATGAGCAGTTCTTC. Amino acids: CASSQLSLAGPLYNEQFF.

This clone was seen just once. The CDR3 DNA reads as TGTGCCAGCAGTTCATTGCAGAGGGACAGCCACGAAAAAACCTATGGCTACACCTTC. Translated, it gives CASSSLQRDSHEKTYGYTF. The rearrangement uses TRBV28 and TRBJ1-2, with 7 bases fitting TRBD1. The CDR3 has 19 amino acids. CDR1 MDHEN and CDR2 SYDVKM come from the germline V gene. V lost 4 bases, J lost 4 bases, and 21 bases stayed unmatched.

This chain joins TRBV4-1 and TRBJ1-3; maybe TRBD1 (6 bases). Germline values: CDR1 MGHRA, CDR2 YSYEKL. This CDR3 is 20 amino acids long. V was shortened by 3 bases and J by 0 bases, with 24 bases between the two germline ends. CDR3 DNA sequence: TGCGCCAGCAGCCATGGGATTCCGGGACAAGTTTTCAGCTCTGGAAACACCATATATTTT. Residues: CASSHGIPGQVFSSGNTIYF.

The chain has TRBV5-1 and TRBJ1-1, with 10 bases fitting TRBD1. Germline V CDR1 and CDR2: SGHRS, YFSETQ. The CDR3 covers 14 residues. Trimming at V came to 5 bases and at J to 7 bases, leaving 8 bases not matched to a gene. CDR3 protein: CASRGTGASIEAFF. In nucleotides, the CDR3 is TGCGCCAGCAGGGGGACAGGGGCTTCGATTGAAGCTTTCTTT. Full variable domain (rest looked up from reference TRBV5-1 and TRBJ1-1): KAGVTQTPRYLIKTRGQQVTLSCSPISGHRSVSWYQQTPGQGLQFLFEYFSETQRNKGNFPGRFSGRQFSNSRSEMNVSTLELGDSALYLCASRGTGASIEAFFGQGTRLTVV.

The V call is TRBV7-2, the J call TRBJ1-1; 7 nucleotides match TRBD1. Germline CDR1 and CDR2: SGHTA and FQGNSA. The CDR3 consists of 14 residues. V was clipped by 4 bases and J by 4 bases; unmatched bases: 6. The CDR3 region has the DNA TGTGCCAGCAGCTCGCAGACAGGGCCCACTGAAGCTTTCTTT. Amino acid sequence: CASSSQTGPTEAFF.

The chain combines TRBV28 with TRBJ2-7; 7 bases agree with TRBD1. This CDR3 comprises 14 residues. The V and J ends lost 7 bases and 2 bases, in that order; junction bases with no gene match: 8. Per the germline V gene, CDR1 is MDHEN and CDR2 is SYDVKM. As DNA, the CDR3 is TGTGCCAGCACCCAGGGGGACAGCACCTACGAGCAGTACTTC. As protein: CASTQGDSTYEQYF.

V is TRBV7-2 and J is TRBJ1-4, with 11 positions matching TRBD1. With 6 bases clipped from V and 7 bases from J, the junction kept 1 base outside the gene matches. Germline V gene sequence: CDR1 SGHTA, CDR2 FQGNSA. The CDR3 covers 13 residues. CDR3 sequence reads: CASRGQGGEKLFF. The CDR3 coding sequence is TGTGCCAGCAGGGGACAGGGGGGTGAAAAACTGTTTTTT.

This rearrangement joins TRBV7-2 to TRBJ1-1; D gene ambiguous. Trimming removed 5 bases from V and 3 bases from J, with 16 bases in between. Germline V gene sequence: CDR1 SGHTA, CDR2 FQGNSA. The CDR3 loop spans 15 amino acids. Written as DNA, the CDR3 is TGTGCCAGCAGCCGTAGCGAGGGTGGGGACACTGAAGCTTTCTTT. This encodes CASSRSEGGDTEAFF.

This clone was seen once. At the DNA level, this CDR3 is encoded by other sequences in the same sample as well. The rearrangement links TRBV30 to TRBJ2-3, with D unclear. V lost 2 bases to trimming and J lost 0 bases, with 3 bases between them. CDR3 size: 12 residues. Germline values: CDR1 GTSNPN, CDR2 SVGIG (reference sequence). The CDR3 protein is CAWSSSTDTQYF. CDR3 coding DNA: TGTGCCTGGAGTTCGAGCACAGATACGCAGTATTTT.

This chain uses TRBV6-5 with TRBJ1-6, with a possible D match to TRBD1 (5 bases). Trimming left V 2 bases short and J 7 bases short, with 9 bases between. Germline V gene lookup returns CDR1 MNHEY and CDR2 SVGAGI. The CDR3 extends over 14 amino acids. CDR3 nucleotide sequence: TGTGCCAGCAGTTACCTTCAGGGAAATTCACCCCTCCACTTT. Encoded protein: CASSYLQGNSPLHF.